These 4 T cell receptor beta chains share one sample of origin, sequenced in a study of blood T cells in healthy people across ages. A sample-barcoded 5' primer and a J-beta primer mix were used in a second PCR of roughly 7 to 11 cycles. TCRdb re-analysed the 5' RACE reads in MiXCR, keeping a single row per CDR3 protein. Among fewer than 1,200,000 distinct CDR3 sequences listed, approximately 26% were seen once. The same data also went into a second study, on T cells of mothers and their children.

The sequenced sample was blood. The receptors come from a girl aged 2-10 years in good health.

This clonotype was picked up a small number of times. The chain combines TRBV6-5 with TRBJ2-5, with D possibly being TRBD2 (5 bases). The tail of the sequence fits TRBJ2-1 better, so the J call may be wrong. CDR1 is MNHEY and CDR2 is SVGAGI in the germline V gene. The CDR3 contains 15 residues. The CDR3 loop is CASSPDSGGNNEQFF. As DNA, the CDR3 is TGTGCCAGCAGTCCGGACTCCGGCGGCAACAATGAGCAGTTCTTC.

This clonotype was seen just once. This sequence joins TRBV7-3 and TRBJ2-1, with TRBD2 matching over 10 bases. The CDR3 sequence is 15 residues long. V shed 5 bases, J shed 5 bases, and the junction held 6 bases outside the gene matches. Per the germline V gene, CDR1 is SGHTA and CDR2 is FQGTGA. CDR3 residues: CASSPGLAEDNEQFF. In DNA, the CDR3 is TGTGCCAGCAGCCCAGGACTAGCGGAGGACAATGAGCAGTTCTTC.

The CDR3 loop is CASSPPSGRFTGELFF. DNA of the CDR3: TGTGCCAGCAGCCCCCCTAGCGGGAGATTCACCGGGGAGCTGTTTTTT. V gene TRBV7-2 combines with J gene TRBJ2-2, with TRBD2 matching over 10 bases. CDR3 length: 16 amino acids. The trim removed 5 bases at V and 4 bases at J, leaving 7 bases unmatched. From germline, CDR1 is SGHTA and CDR2 FQGNSA. Full variable domain (rest looked up from reference TRBV7-2 and TRBJ2-2): GAGVSQSPSNKVTEKGKDVELRCDPISGHTALYWYRQSLGQGLEFLIYFQGNSAPDKSGLPSDRFSAERTGGSVSTLTIQRTQQEDSAVYLCASSPPSGRFTGELFFGEGSRLTVL.

This clonotype was observed a few times. V usage is TRBV2 and J usage is TRBJ1-1; D not certain. Germline V gene sequence: CDR1 SNHLY, CDR2 FYNNEI. V gave up 3 bases and J gave up 1 base, with 6 bases separating them. The CDR3 has 13 amino acids. CDR3: CASSDRRNTEAFF. The CDR3 DNA is TGTGCCAGCAGTGACAGGAGGAACACTGAAGCTTTCTTT.